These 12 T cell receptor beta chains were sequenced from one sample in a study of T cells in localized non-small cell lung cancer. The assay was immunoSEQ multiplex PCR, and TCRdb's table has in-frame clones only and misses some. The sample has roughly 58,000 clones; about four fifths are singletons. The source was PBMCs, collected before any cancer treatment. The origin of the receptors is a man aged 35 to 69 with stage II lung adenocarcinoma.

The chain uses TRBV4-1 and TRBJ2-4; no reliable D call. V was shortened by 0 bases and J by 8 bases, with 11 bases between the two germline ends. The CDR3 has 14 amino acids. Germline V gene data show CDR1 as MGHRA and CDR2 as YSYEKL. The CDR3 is CASSQDDPTDIQYF. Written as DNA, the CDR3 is TGCGCCAGCAGCCAAGACGACCCCACGGACATTCAGTACTTC.

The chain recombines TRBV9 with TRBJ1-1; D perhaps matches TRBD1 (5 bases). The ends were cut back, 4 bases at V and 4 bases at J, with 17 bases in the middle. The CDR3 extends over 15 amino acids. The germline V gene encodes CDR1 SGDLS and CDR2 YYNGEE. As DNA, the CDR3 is TGTGCCAGCAGCCCGCGACAGTCCCAGAGCACTGAAGCTTTCTTT. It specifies CASSPRQSQSTEAFF.

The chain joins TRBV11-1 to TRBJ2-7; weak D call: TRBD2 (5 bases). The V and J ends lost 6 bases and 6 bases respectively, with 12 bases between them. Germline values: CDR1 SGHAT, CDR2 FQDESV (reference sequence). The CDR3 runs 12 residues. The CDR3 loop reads CASSPTMGEQYF. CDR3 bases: TGTGCCAGCAGTCCGACTATGGGCGAGCAGTACTTC.

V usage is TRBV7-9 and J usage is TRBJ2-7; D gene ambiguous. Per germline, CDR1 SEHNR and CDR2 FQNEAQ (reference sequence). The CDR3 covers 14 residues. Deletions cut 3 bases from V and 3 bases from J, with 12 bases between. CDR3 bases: TGTGCCAGCAGCTTGGATAGGGTACACTACGAGCAGTACTTC. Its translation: CASSLDRVHYEQYF.

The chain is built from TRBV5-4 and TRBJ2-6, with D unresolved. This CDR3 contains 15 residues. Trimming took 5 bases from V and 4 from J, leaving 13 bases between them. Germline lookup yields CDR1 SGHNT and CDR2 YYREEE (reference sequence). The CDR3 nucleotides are TGTGCCAGCAGGGCGGCCTCTAGGGGGGCCAACGTCCTGACTTTC. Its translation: CASRAASRGANVLTF.

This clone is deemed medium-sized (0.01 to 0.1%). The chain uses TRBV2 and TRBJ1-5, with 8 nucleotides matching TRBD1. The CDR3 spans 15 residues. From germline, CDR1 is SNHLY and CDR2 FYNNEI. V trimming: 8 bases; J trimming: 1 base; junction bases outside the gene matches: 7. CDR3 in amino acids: CASPDWDRSNQPQHF. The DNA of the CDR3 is TGTGCCAGCCCCGACTGGGACAGGAGCAATCAGCCCCAGCATTTT.

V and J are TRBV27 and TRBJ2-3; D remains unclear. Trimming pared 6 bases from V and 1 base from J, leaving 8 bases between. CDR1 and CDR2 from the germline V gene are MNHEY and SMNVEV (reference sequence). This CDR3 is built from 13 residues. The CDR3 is CASSHGGTDTQYF. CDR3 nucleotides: TGTGCCAGCAGCCACGGCGGCACAGATACGCAGTATTTT.

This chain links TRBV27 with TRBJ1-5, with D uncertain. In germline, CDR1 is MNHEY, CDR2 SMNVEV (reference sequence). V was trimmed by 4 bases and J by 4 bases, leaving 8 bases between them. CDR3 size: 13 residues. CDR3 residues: CASSYERNQPQHF. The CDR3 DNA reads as TGTGCCAGCAGTTATGAAAGAAATCAGCCCCAGCATTTT.

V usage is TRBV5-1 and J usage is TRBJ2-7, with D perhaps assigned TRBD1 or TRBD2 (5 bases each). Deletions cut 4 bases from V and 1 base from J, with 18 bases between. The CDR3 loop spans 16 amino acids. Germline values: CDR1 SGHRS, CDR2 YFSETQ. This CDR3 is CASSPGTGRVSYEQYF. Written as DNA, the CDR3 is TGCGCCAGCAGCCCCGGGACCGGCCGCGTATCCTACGAGCAGTACTTC. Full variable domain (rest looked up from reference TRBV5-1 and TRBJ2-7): KAGVTQTPRYLIKTRGQQVTLSCSPISGHRSVSWYQQTPGQGLQFLFEYFSETQRNKGNFPGRFSGRQFSNSRSEMNVSTLELGDSALYLCASSPGTGRVSYEQYFGPGTRLTVT.

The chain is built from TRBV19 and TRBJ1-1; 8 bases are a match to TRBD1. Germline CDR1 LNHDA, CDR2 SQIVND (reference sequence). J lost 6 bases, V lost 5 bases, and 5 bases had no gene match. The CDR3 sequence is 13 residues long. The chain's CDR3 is CASSLDRDAEAFF. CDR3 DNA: TGTGCCAGTAGTCTGGACAGGGACGCTGAAGCTTTCTTT.

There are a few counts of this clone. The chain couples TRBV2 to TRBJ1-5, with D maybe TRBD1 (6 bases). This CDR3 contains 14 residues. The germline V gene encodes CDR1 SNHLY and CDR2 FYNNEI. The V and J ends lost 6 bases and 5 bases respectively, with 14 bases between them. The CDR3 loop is CASSPTGWDQPQHF. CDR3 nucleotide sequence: TGTGCCAGCAGCCCGACAGGTTGGGATCAGCCCCAGCATTTT.

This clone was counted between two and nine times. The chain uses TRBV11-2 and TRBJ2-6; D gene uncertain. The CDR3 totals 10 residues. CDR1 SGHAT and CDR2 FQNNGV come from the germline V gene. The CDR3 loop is CVTGANVLTF. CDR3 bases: TGTGTGACTGGGGCCAACGTCCTGACTTTC.